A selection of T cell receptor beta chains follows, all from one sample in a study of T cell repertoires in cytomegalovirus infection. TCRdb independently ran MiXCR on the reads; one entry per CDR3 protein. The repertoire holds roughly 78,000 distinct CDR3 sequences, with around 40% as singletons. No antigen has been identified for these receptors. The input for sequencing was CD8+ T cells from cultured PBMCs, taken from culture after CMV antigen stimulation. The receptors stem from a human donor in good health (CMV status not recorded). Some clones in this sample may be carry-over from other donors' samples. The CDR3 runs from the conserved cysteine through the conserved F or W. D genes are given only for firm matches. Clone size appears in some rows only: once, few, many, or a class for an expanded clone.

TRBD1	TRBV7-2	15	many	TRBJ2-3	CASSSGQGVPDTQYF	TGTGCCAGCAGCTCGGGACAGGGGGTCCCAGATACGCAGTATTTT
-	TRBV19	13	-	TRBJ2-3	CASSVISGDTQYF	TGTGCCAGTAGTGTAATATCCGGCGATACGCAGTATTTT
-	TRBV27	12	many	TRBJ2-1	CASSPQGGEQFF	TGTGCCAGCAGTCCGCAGGGTGGGGAGCAGTTCTTC
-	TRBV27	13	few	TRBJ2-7	CASSLGPGNEQYF	TGTGCCAGCAGTTTAGGCCCAGGCAACGAGCAGTACTTC
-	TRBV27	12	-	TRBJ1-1	CASSFQGNEAFF	TGTGCCAGCAGTTTTCAGGGTAATGAAGCTTTCTTT
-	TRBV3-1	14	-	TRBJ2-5	CASSQERIQETQYF	TGTGCCAGCAGCCAAGAAAGGATTCAAGAGACCCAGTACTTC
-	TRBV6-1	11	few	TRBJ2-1	CATPKKDEQFF	TGTGCCACCCCGAAGAAGGATGAGCAGTTCTTC
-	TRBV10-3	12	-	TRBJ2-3	CAISDRTDTQYF	TGTGCCATCAGTGATCGGACAGATACGCAGTATTTT
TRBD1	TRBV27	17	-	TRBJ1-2	CASSLWAPQGANYGYTF	TGTGCCAGCAGTTTATGGGCTCCGCAGGGGGCTAACTATGGCTACACCTTC
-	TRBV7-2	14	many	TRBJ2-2	CASSWTLNTGELFF	TGTGCCAGCAGCTGGACGCTTAACACCGGGGAGCTGTTTTTT
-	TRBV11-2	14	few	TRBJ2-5	CASSRPGTWETQYF	TGTGCCAGCAGCCGCCCAGGGACGTGGGAGACCCAGTACTTC
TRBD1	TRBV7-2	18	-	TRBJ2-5	CASSQGGPYLLGEETQYF	TGTGCCAGCAGTCAAGGGGGCCCCTATCTCCTCGGTGAAGAGACCCAGTACTTC
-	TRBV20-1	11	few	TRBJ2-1	CSGAPDNEQFF	TGCTCAGGGGCCCCGGACAATGAGCAGTTCTTC
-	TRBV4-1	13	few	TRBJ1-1	CASSQVVEREAFF	TGCGCCAGCAGCCAAGTAGTGGAGAGAGAAGCTTTCTTT
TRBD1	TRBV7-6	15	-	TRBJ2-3	CASSPRQGGTDTQYF	TGTGCTAGCAGCCCCCGGCAGGGGGGCACAGATACGCAGTATTTT
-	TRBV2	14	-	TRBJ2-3	CASSEPDSTDTQYF	TGTGCCAGCAGTGAACCGGACAGTACGGATACGCAGTATTTT
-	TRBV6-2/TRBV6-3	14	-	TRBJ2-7	CASSYSDSWGEQYF	TGTGCCAGCAGTTACTCGGATAGCTGGGGCGAGCAGTACTTC
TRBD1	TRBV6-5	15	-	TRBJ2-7	CASSYIRTGYYEQYF	TGTGCCAGCAGTTACATCAGGACAGGGTACTACGAGCAGTACTTC
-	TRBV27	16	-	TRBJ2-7	CASSFDVQSQNSEQYF	TGTGCCAGCAGTTTCGACGTGCAGTCGCAAAATTCCGAGCAGTACTTC
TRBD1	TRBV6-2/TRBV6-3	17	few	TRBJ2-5	CASSLYPFGQGEETQYF	TGTGCCAGCAGCCTTTACCCATTTGGACAGGGAGAAGAGACCCAGTACTTC
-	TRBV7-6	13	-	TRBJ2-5	CASSLKGKETQYF	TGTGCCAGCAGCTTAAAGGGGAAAGAGACCCAGTACTTC
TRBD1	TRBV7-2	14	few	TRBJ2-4	CASSWQTGINIQYF	TGTGCCAGCAGCTGGCAGACAGGGATAAACATTCAGTACTTC
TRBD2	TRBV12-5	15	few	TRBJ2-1	CASGLYGGARNEQFF	TGTGCTAGTGGTTTGTACGGGGGGGCCCGGAATGAGCAGTTCTTC
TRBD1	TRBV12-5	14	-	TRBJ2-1	CASGPGQGWNEQFF	TGTGCTAGTGGACCCGGACAGGGGTGGAATGAGCAGTTCTTC
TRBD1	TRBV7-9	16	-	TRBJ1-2	CASSSGQGAHRNGYTF	TGTGCCAGCAGCTCCGGACAGGGGGCGCATAGGAATGGCTACACCTTC
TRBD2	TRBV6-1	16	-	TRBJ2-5	CASRRLAGVYQETQYF	TGTGCCAGCAGGAGACTAGCGGGGGTCTACCAAGAGACCCAGTACTTC
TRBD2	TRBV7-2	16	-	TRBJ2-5	CASSSQLAGGQETQYF	TGTGCCAGCAGCTCCCAACTAGCGGGGGGTCAAGAGACCCAGTACTTC